The 8 T cell receptor beta chains reported below all come from one sample, sequenced in a study of glioma-infiltrating T cells. TCR alpha and beta CDR3 regions were amplified from RNA using iRepertoire nested multiplex PCR. TCRdb analysed the multiplex PCR reads with MiXCR anew, one entry per CDR3 protein. The table has approximately 5,800 distinct CDR3 sequences, 35% to 50% seen once. The sequenced material came from glioma tissue, nonneoplastic brain tissue, or PBMCs (not recorded which). Source of these receptors: a human donor with low-grade glioma or glioblastoma, undergoing nonglioma brain surgery, or in good health (not recorded which).

Ten or more counts support this clonotype. The rearrangement joins TRBV27 to TRBJ2-2; TRBD2 matches at 11 bases. This CDR3 region has 18 residues. Losses at the gene ends were 3 bases for V and 6 bases for J; bases not matched to a gene: 12. Germline CDR1 and CDR2: MNHEY and SMNVEV (reference sequence). CDR3 loop: CASSLSDIAGGPAGELFF. For the CDR3, the DNA is TGTGCCAGCAGTTTGTCGGATATAGCGGGAGGGCCTGCCGGGGAGCTGTTTTTT.

This clonotype showed up just once. This chain joins TRBV28 and TRBJ1-2; D remains unclear. This CDR3 region has 12 residues. CDR1 and CDR2 from the germline V gene are MDHEN and SYDVKM. The CDR3 loop is CVGSFTRGGYTF. As DNA, the CDR3 is TGTGTTGGCAGTTTCACCCGGGGAGGCTACACCTTC.

The sample holds many counts of this clonotype. CDR3 DNA: TGTGCCATATACCGGGACAGGGGGGGGCTTGCAACTAATGAAAAACTGTTTTTT. This gives the protein CAIYRDRGGLATNEKLFF. This chain joins TRBV10-3 and TRBJ1-4; TRBD1 aligns across 11 bases. The CDR3 contains 18 residues. Germline CDR1 reads ENHRY; CDR2 reads SYGVKD. Trimming took 9 bases from V and 0 from J; bases not matched to a gene: 12.

This clonotype was seen many times. This may be a read error, as it is one base from a much larger clone. CDR3 coding DNA: TGTGCCAGCAGTTTCGCTTCGGGCACAGATACGCAGTATTTT. Translating it yields CASSFASGTDTQYF. The rearrangement joins TRBV28 to TRBJ2-3; no firm D call. There are 14 residues in the CDR3. Germline values: CDR1 MDHEN, CDR2 SYDVKM. V shed 3 bases and J shed 1 base, with 8 bases lying between them.

The genes are TRBV27 and TRBJ2-3; perhaps TRBD1 as D (6 bases). The CDR3 consists of 15 residues. In germline, CDR1 is MNHEY, CDR2 SMNVEV (reference sequence). V lost 4 bases and J lost 2, with 13 bases in between. The CDR3: CASSSRQENTDTQYF. As DNA, the CDR3 is TGTGCCAGCAGTTCAAGACAGGAGAACACAGATACGCAGTATTTT.

V and J are TRBV20-1 and TRBJ1-1; possible D gene TRBD1, 6 bases. V was shortened by 0 bases and J by 4 bases, with 18 bases between the two germline ends. CDR3 length: 16 amino acids. Germline V gene data show CDR1 as DFQATT and CDR2 as SNEGSKA (reference sequence). CDR3 in DNA: TGCAGTGCTAGAGATTACTGGGGGCCGATGGGCACTGAAGCTTTCTTT. Protein: CSARDYWGPMGTEAFF.

The chain combines TRBV25-1 with TRBJ1-1; 7 bases align to TRBD1. The CDR3 runs to 11 residues. J gave up 11 bases and V 6 bases, and 6 bases lay outside the gene matches. Germline CDR1 is MGHDK and CDR2 is SYGVNS. The DNA of the CDR3 is TGTGCCAGCAGAACAGGGGTAGACGCTTTCTTT. Translating it yields CASRTGVDAFF. The variable domain in full, with the rest retrieved from reference TRBV25-1 and TRBJ1-1, is EADIYQTPRYLVIGTGKKITLECSQTMGHDKMYWYQQDPGMELHLIHYSYGVNSTEKGDLSSESTVSRIRTEHFPLTLESARPSHTSQYLCASRTGVDAFFGQGTRLTVV.

The rearrangement joins TRBV28 to TRBJ1-3; D may be TRBD1 (6 bases). Germline loops: CDR1 MDHEN, CDR2 SYDVKM. The CDR3 has 13 residues. The CDR3 is CVSSPGVSNTIYF. The CDR3 coding sequence is TGTGTTAGCAGTCCAGGGGTTTCTAACACCATATATTTT.